This paragraph reports one T cell receptor (beta chain). This record comes from a study of control samples from healthy donors and cancer patients. CDR1 is KGHDR, CDR2 SFDVKD, per germline. Between the trimmed V and J ends, which lost 3 bases and 0 bases, there was a span of 17 bases. This CDR3 is built from 19 residues. This table comes from immunoSEQ multiplex PCR, and its TCRdb copy is limited to in-frame clones, with some not included. The profile shows about 75,000 clones, about 80% of them singletons. The source of this sequence is a man between 45 and 60 years old in good health. This chain joins TRBV24-1 and TRBJ2-6; D assignment may be TRBD1 or TRBD2 (5 bases each). The specimen was blood. CDR3 loop: CATSDGLGTTSSGANVLTF. The CDR3 coding sequence is TGTGCCACCAGTGATGGGCTCGGGACCACGAGCTCTGGGGCCAACGTCCTGACTTTC.